This TCR beta chain was sequenced during a study of blood T cell repertoires in COVID-19. Study context: Specimens from acute and convalescent COVID-19 originated in the United States, Italy and Spain. Sources were T cells, B-cell-depleted T cells, or PBMCs; the material itself was cDNA or gDNA.

Original processing methods: Amplification with reference gene primers provided the estimates of nucleated cell counts. Only in-frame clones appear in the TCRdb table, and some are missing; sequencing was by immunoSEQ multiplex PCR. The V and J calls and clone size come from that table; D and trimming were worked out from the DNA. The top ten clones hold approximately 9% of a sample with approximately 140,000 clones, 80% to 85% of them seen once. This CDR3 has 12 residues. Germline V gives CDR1 MDHEN, CDR2 SYDVKM. Trimming pared 5 bases from V and 15 bases from J, leaving 16 bases between. This TCR was sampled from a man aged 30-40 years with COVID-19, enrolled during active disease. The V call is TRBV28, the J call TRBJ2-2; D is unclear. Specimen: peripheral blood. Here the CDR3 reads CASSKPKAVMFF. Here the CDR3 DNA reads TGTGCCAGCAGTAAGCCCAAGGCGGTGATGTTTTTT.